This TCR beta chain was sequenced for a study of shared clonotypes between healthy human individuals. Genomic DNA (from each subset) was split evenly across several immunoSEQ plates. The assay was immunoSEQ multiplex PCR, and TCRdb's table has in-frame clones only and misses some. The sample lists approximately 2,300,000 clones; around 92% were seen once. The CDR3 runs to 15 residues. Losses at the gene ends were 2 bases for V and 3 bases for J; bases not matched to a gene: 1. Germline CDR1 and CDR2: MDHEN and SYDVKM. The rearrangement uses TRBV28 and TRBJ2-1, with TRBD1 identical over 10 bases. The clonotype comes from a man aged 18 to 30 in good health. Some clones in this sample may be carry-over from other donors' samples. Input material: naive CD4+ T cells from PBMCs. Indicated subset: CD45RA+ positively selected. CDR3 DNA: TGTGCCAGCAGTTTAGGGGACAGGGGCTACAATGAGCAGTTCTTC. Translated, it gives CASSLGDRGYNEQFF.